Listed here is a single T cell receptor beta chain. Time point reported: pre-treatment baseline. V gave up 1 base and J gave up 5 bases, with 14 bases separating them. The CDR3 runs to 15 residues. Germline V gene lookup returns CDR1 MGHRA and CDR2 YSYEKL. These data come from a study of blood T cell dynamics during melanoma immunotherapy. Sequenced by immunoSEQ multiplex PCR; TCRdb stores in-frame clones only, minus some. The table lists about 10,000 clones, 89% of them singletons, with around 7.2% in the top ten. The rearrangement uses TRBV4-1 and TRBJ1-1; D possibly corresponds to TRBD1 (5 bases). This clonotype originated in a human donor with melanoma. Sequenced here: blood, sampled from a patient treated with checkpoint blockade. The CDR3 sequence: CASSQGEGRPTEAFF. CDR3 coding DNA: TGCGCCAGCAGCCAAGGGGAGGGGAGGCCGACTGAAGCTTTCTTT.